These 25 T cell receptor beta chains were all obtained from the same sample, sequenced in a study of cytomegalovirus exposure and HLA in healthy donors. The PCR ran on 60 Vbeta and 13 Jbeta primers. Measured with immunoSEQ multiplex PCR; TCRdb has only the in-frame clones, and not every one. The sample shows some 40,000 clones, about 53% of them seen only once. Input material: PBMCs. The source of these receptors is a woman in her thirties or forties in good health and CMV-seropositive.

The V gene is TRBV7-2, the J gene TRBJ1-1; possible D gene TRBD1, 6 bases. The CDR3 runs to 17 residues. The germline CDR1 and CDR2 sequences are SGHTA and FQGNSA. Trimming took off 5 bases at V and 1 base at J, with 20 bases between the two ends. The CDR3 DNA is TGTGCCAGCAGCCCACGGGACCTGGAAGGGGGGAACACTGAAGCTTTCTTT. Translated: CASSPRDLEGGNTEAFF.

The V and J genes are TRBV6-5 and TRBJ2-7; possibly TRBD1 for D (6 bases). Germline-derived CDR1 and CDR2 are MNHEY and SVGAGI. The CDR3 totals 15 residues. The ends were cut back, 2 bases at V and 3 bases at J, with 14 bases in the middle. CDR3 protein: CASSYGGQAFYEQYF. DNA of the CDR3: TGTGCCAGCAGTTACGGGGGCCAGGCCTTCTACGAGCAGTACTTC.

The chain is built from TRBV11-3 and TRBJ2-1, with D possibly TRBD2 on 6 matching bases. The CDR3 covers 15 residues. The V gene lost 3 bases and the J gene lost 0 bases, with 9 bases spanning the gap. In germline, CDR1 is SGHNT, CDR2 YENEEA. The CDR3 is CASSFGGSSYNEQFF. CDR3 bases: TGTGCCAGCAGCTTTGGGGGGAGCTCCTACAATGAGCAGTTCTTC.

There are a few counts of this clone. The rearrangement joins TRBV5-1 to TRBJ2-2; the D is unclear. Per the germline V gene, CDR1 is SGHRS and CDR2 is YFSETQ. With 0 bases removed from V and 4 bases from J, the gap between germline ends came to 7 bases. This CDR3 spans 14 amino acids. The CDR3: CASSLGSVTGELFF. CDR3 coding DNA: TGCGCCAGCAGCTTGGGCAGCGTCACCGGGGAGCTGTTTTTT.

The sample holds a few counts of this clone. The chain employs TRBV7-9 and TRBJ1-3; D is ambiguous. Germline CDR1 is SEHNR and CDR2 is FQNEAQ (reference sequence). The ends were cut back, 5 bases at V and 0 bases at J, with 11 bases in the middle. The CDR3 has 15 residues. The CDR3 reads CASSPRLRSGNTIYF. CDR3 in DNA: TGTGCCAGCAGCCCGCGGCTGCGCTCTGGAAACACCATATATTTT.

As DNA, the CDR3 is TGTGCCAGCAGCCAGATCCACCCGGGATCTGTGATCGAGCAGTACTTC. Translating gives CASSQIHPGSVIEQYF. J is TRBJ2-7 and V is TRBV7-9; maybe TRBD2 (5 bases). The V and J ends lost 5 bases and 6 bases respectively, with 23 bases between them. Germline V lookup: CDR1 SEHNR, CDR2 FQNEAQ (reference sequence). The CDR3 is 16 residues long.

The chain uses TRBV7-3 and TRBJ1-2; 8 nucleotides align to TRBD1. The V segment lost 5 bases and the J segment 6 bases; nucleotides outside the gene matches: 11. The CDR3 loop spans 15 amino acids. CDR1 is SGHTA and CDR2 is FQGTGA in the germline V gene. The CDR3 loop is CASSPPDRAEDGYTF. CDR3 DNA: TGTGCCAGCAGCCCCCCGGACAGGGCCGAGGATGGCTACACCTTC.

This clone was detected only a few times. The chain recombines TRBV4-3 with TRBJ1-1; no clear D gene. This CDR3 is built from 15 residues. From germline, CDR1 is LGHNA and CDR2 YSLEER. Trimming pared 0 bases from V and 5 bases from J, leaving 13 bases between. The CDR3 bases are TGCGCCAGCAGCCAAGATCTATTGGAGGAAACTGAAGCTTTCTTT. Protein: CASSQDLLEETEAFF.

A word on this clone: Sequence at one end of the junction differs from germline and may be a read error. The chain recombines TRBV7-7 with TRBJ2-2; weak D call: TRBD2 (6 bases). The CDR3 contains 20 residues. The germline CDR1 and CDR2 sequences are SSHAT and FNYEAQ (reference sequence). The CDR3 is CASSLYQAGTVGANTGELFF. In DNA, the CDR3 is TGTGCTAGCAGCTTATATCAGGCAGGGACTGTTGGCGCGAACACCGGGGAGCTGTTTTTT.

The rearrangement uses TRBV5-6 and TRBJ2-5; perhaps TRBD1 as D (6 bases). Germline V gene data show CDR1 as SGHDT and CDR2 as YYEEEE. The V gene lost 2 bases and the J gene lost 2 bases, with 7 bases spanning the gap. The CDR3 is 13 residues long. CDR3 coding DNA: TGTGCCAGCAGCTTAGGACAGCAAGAGACCCAGTACTTC. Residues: CASSLGQQETQYF.

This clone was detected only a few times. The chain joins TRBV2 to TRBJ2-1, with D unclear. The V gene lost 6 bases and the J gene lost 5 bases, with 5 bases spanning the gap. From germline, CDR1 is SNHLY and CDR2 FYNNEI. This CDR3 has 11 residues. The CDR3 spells CASSIDNEQFF. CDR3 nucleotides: TGTGCCAGCAGCATAGACAATGAGCAGTTCTTC. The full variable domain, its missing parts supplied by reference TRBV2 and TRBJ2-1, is EPEVTQTPSHQVTQMGQEVILRCVPISNHLYFYWYRQILGQKVEFLVSFYNNEISEKSEIFDDQFSVERPDGSNFTLKIRSTKLEDSAMYFCASSIDNEQFFGPGTRLTVL.

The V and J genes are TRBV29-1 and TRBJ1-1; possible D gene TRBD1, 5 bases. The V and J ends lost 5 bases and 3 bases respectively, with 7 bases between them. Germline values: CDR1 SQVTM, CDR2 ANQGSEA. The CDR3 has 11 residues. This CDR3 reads CSVRGDTEAFF. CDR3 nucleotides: TGCAGCGTTCGGGGGGACACTGAAGCTTTCTTT.

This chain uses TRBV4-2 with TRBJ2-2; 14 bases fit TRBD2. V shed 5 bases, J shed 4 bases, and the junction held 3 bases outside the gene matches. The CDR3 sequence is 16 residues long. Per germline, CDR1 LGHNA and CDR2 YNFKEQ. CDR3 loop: CASSAGLAGVTGELFF. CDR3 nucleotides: TGTGCCAGCAGCGCGGGACTAGCGGGGGTCACCGGGGAGCTGTTTTTT.

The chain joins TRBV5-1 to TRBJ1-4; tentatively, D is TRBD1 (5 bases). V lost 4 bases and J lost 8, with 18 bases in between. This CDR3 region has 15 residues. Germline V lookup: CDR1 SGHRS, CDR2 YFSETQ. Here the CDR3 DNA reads TGCGCCAGCAGCCAGTGGGGGGGAGAACGGGAAAAACTGTTTTTT. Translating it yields CASSQWGGEREKLFF.

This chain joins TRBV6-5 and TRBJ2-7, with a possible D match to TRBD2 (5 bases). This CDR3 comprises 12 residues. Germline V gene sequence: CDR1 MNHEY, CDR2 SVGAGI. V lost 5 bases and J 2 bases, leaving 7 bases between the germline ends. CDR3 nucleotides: TGTGCCAGCAGTCGCGGGCCCTACGAGCAGTACTTC. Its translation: CASSRGPYEQYF.

CDR3 region: CATSPGQGLGGQYF. CDR3 DNA sequence: TGTGCCACCAGCCCGGGACAGGGCCTGGGTGGGCAGTACTTC. The chain employs TRBV15 and TRBJ2-7; 9 bases match TRBD1. The junction had 11 bases not matched to a gene; V was cut back by 5 bases and J by 9 bases. Per germline, CDR1 LNHNV and CDR2 YYDKDF (reference sequence). This CDR3 has 14 amino acids.

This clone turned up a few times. The CDR3 DNA sequence: TGTGCCAGCAGCCAAGCTCTTACGGGACAGGGCTACAATGAGCAGTTCTTC. Translated, it gives CASSQALTGQGYNEQFF. The V and J genes are TRBV14 and TRBJ2-1; 9 nucleotides align to TRBD1. V gave up 1 base and J gave up 3 bases; unmatched junction bases: 7. The CDR3 is made up of 17 amino acids. CDR1 is SGHDN, CDR2 FVKESK, per germline.

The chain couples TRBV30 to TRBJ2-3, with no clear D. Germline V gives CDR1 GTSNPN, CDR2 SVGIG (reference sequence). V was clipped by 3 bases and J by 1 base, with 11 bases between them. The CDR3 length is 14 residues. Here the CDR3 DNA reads TGTGCCTGGAGCTACCCAGGCGGCACAGATACGCAGTATTTT. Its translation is CAWSYPGGTDTQYF.

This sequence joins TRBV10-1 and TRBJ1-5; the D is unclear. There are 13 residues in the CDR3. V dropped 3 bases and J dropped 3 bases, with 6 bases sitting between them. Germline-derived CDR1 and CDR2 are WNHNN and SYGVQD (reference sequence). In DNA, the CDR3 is TGCGCCAGCAGTGAACAGCTCAATCAGCCCCAGCATTTT. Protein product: CASSEQLNQPQHF.

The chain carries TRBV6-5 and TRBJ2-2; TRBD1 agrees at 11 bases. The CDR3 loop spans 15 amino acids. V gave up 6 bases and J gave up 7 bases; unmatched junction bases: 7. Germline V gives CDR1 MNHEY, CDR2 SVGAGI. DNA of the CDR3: TGTGCCAGCAGCCCGGACAGGGGGCGTAACGGGGAGCTGTTTTTT. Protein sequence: CASSPDRGRNGELFF.

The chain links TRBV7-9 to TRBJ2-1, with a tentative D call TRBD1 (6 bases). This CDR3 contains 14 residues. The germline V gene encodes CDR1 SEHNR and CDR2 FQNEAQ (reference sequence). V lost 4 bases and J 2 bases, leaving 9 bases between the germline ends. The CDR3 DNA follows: TGTGCCAGCAGCTCGGACAGTACCTACAATGAGCAGTTCTTC. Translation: CASSSDSTYNEQFF.

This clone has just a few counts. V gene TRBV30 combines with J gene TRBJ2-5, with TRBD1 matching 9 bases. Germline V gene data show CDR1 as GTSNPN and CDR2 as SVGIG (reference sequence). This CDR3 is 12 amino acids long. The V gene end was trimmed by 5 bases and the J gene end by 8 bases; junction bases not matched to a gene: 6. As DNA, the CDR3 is TGTGCCTGGCAGATACAGGGGGCTACCCAGTACTTC. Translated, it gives CAWQIQGATQYF.

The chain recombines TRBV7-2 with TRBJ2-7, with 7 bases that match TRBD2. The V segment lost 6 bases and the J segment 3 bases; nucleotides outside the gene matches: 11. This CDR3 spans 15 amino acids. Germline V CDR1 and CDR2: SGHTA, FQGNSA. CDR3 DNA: TGTGCCAGCAGACCATCGGGGGGAGGGATCTACGAGCAGTACTTC. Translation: CASRPSGGGIYEQYF.

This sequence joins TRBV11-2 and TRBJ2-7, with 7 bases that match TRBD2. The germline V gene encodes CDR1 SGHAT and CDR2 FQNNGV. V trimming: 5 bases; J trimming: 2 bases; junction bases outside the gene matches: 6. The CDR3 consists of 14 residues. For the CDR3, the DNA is TGTGCCAGCAGCCCGGGCGGGGGACCCTACGAGCAGTACTTC. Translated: CASSPGGGPYEQYF.

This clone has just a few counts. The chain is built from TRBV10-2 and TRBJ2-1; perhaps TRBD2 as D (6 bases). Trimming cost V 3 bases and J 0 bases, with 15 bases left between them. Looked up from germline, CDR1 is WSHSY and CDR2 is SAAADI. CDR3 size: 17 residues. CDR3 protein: CASSDPSEVSSYNEQFF. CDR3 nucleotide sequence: TGCGCCAGCAGTGACCCTAGCGAAGTCTCCTCCTACAATGAGCAGTTCTTC.